A selection of T cell receptor beta chains follows, all from one sample in a study of blood T cell repertoires in COVID-19. The method was immunoSEQ multiplex PCR; TCRdb's version includes in-frame clones alone and lacks a portion of them. The sample has approximately 210,000 clones, almost 90% seen once; the top ten hold around 15%. Sequenced input: PBMCs or T cells enriched from blood (not recorded which). Source of these receptors: a woman aged 45-65 years with acute COVID-19. Both conserved end residues are trimmed from each CDR3.

v_call cdr3_aa
TRBV27 ASSLSGASSGNTIY
TRBV6-5 ASRLAGGPNEQF
TRBV4-1 ASSLRSGNEKLF
TRBV29-1 SVESGNTGELF
TRBV2 ASRVLAANTGELF
TRBV28 ASSPRDLALGLAKNIQY
TRBV18 ASSSRDRGFGSTEAF
TRBV27 ASSQLSTGTDTQY
TRBV28 ASSYRGASTEAF
TRBV6-4 ASSDQGRSPLH
TRBV5-8 ASSFPTNEKLF
TRBV7-3 ASSLLGQGLTEAF
TRBV5-5 ASSLAPGTGINYGYT
TRBV9 ASSHSLQRGGSSTDTQY
TRBV11-1 ASSSTGEKLF
TRBV7-3 ASSLNGGTYEQY
TRBV5-5 ASSQGTSGSPDGETQY
TRBV28 ASSLGLAGGGDIQY
TRBV27 ASSLSGDYRTKNIQY
TRBV27 ASSLRAGTYGYT
TRBV3-1/TRBV3-2 ASSPRDRLNYGYT
TRBV27 ASSFGTGGYEQY
TRBV27 ASAGGRYGYT
TRBV11-2 ASSLGGDRAF
TRBV5-4 ASRGTGSINYGYT
TRBV18 ASSRSGQGYQYEQY